This passage covers 28 T cell receptor beta chains from one sample sequenced in a study of blood T cells in healthy people across ages. A second roughly 7 to 11 cycle PCR used barcoded and J-beta primers. MiXCR, run by TCRdb on the 5' RACE reads, gives a single entry per CDR3 protein. This sample has 550,000 to 800,000 distinct CDR3 sequences, with roughly 20% found just once. The sequencing sample was made of blood. The receptor set was obtained from a man between 65 and 85 years old in good health.

This clonotype was counted a few times. V gene TRBV4-2 combines with J gene TRBJ2-5; D is perhaps TRBD2 (6 bases). The ends were cut back, 0 bases at V and 0 bases at J, with 20 bases in the middle. The CDR3 runs to 19 residues. Germline V lookup: CDR1 LGHNA, CDR2 YNFKEQ. CDR3 bases: TGTGCCAGCAGCCAAGATATGAGGGACCTAGCGCAACACCAAGAGACCCAGTACTTC. Translating gives CASSQDMRDLAQHQETQYF.

This clonotype was recorded a few times. The CDR3 nucleotides are TGTGCCAGCAGCATGACAGGGGCGAACACTGAAGCTTTCTTT. Translated, it gives CASSMTGANTEAFF. The chain uses TRBV7-9 and TRBJ1-1; 8 bases align to TRBD1. From germline, CDR1 is SEHNR and CDR2 FQNEAQ (reference sequence). The V segment lost 5 bases and the J segment 1 base; nucleotides outside the gene matches: 3. The CDR3 covers 14 residues.

This chain links TRBV4-2 with TRBJ2-1, with D unresolved. The V gene lost 0 bases and the J gene lost 4 bases, with 7 bases spanning the gap. The length of the CDR3 is 14 residues. CDR1 is LGHNA and CDR2 is YNFKEQ in the germline V gene. The DNA of the CDR3 is TGTGCCAGCAGCCAAGATTCTCCGTACAATGAGCAGTTCTTC. Protein product: CASSQDSPYNEQFF.

This clonotype appeared a few times. The chain combines TRBV28 with TRBJ2-1; D is possibly TRBD1 or TRBD2 (5 bases each). Trimming removed 7 bases at V and 0 bases at J, with 10 bases between. The CDR3 has 14 amino acids. Per the germline V gene, CDR1 is MDHEN and CDR2 is SYDVKM. The CDR3 loop reads CASTLGGSYNEQFF. The CDR3 DNA is TGTGCCAGCACTCTTGGGGGCTCCTACAATGAGCAGTTCTTC.

This chain joins TRBV6-2 or TRBV6-3 and TRBJ2-5; a possible D gene is TRBD2 (5 bases). The CDR3 is 14 amino acids. Looked up from germline, CDR1 is MNHEY and CDR2 is SVGEGT. Trimming took off 6 bases at V and 2 bases at J, with 13 bases between the two ends. The CDR3 DNA is TGTGCCAGCAGCCCCGGGAATGAACAAGAGACCCAGTACTTC. Residues: CASSPGNEQETQYF.

The chain joins TRBV4-3 to TRBJ2-5, with D tentatively TRBD1 (6 bases). Trimming stripped 1 base from V and 5 bases from J, with 11 bases between. Germline loops: CDR1 LGHNA, CDR2 YSLEER. The CDR3 consists of 14 residues. CDR3 loop: CASSQVQGFETQYF. In DNA, the CDR3 is TGCGCCAGCAGCCAAGTACAGGGATTTGAGACCCAGTACTTC.

This rearrangement joins TRBV20-1 to TRBJ2-1; possibly TRBD1 for D (5 bases). Germline V CDR1 and CDR2: DFQATT, SNEGSKA (reference sequence). Trimming pared 2 bases from V and 4 bases from J, leaving 12 bases between. This CDR3 has 14 residues. This chain's CDR3 is CSARSWQGYNEQFF. As DNA, the CDR3 is TGCAGTGCTAGAAGTTGGCAGGGTTACAATGAGCAGTTCTTC.

This clonotype came up many times. The chain joins TRBV5-1 to TRBJ2-5; 9 bases line up with TRBD1. The CDR3 contains 15 residues. Germline V CDR1 and CDR2: SGHRS, YFSETQ. Losses at the gene ends were 3 bases for V and 5 bases for J; bases not matched to a gene: 8. CDR3 DNA: TGCGCCAGCAGCTCGGGACAGGGCTTGTTGGAGACCCAGTACTTC. It specifies CASSSGQGLLETQYF.

As to this clonotype: Relative to the germline gene, one junction end is altered; a read error may explain this. The chain couples TRBV6-1 to TRBJ2-1; a weak D match, TRBD2 (5 bases). Germline V CDR1 and CDR2: MNHNS, SASEGT. CDR3 length: 15 residues. CDR3 sequence: CTSSEWRSSYNEQFF. DNA for the CDR3: TGTACCAGCAGTGAGTGGAGGAGCTCCTACAATGAGCAGTTCTTC.

This clonotype showed up just a few times. V is TRBV7-6 and J is TRBJ2-1; 13 bases match TRBD2. The CDR3 contains 15 residues. After removal of 4 bases from V and 8 bases from J, the junction contained 5 bases not matched to a gene. From germline, CDR1 is SGHVS and CDR2 FNYEAQ. CDR3 coding DNA: TGTGCCAGCAGCTCCGAACTAGCGGGAGGGGATGAGCAGTTCTTC. As protein: CASSSELAGGDEQFF.

This chain joins TRBV20-1 and TRBJ2-7, with TRBD1 matching over 7 bases. Per germline, CDR1 DFQATT and CDR2 SNEGSKA (reference sequence). This CDR3 is 13 amino acids long. The trim removed 8 bases at V and 3 bases at J, leaving 10 bases unmatched. The CDR3 DNA follows: TGCAGTACAACAGGGGCAGGGGGCTACGAGCAGTACTTC. Encoded protein: CSTTGAGGYEQYF.

V is TRBV7-9 and J is TRBJ2-3; D ambiguous. V dropped 0 bases and J dropped 4 bases, with 11 bases sitting between them. The CDR3 extends over 15 amino acids. The V gene's germline CDR1 is SEHNR and CDR2 FQNEAQ (reference sequence). For the CDR3, the DNA is TGTGCCAGCAGCTTAGCGCTCATAGCATCAGATACGCAGTATTTT. The encoded protein is CASSLALIASDTQYF.

This clonotype was seen a few times. The rearrangement links TRBV6-5 to TRBJ1-5; D gene ambiguous. V lost 8 bases and J 2 bases, leaving 13 bases between the germline ends. This CDR3 comprises 14 residues. Germline values: CDR1 MNHEY, CDR2 SVGAGI. CDR3 residues: CASSKRWGNQPQHF. The CDR3 region has the DNA TGTGCCAGCTCGAAGAGGTGGGGCAATCAGCCCCAGCATTTT.

This clonotype was counted between two and nine times. The gene calls are TRBV7-8 and TRBJ1-4, with D possibly matching TRBD1 (6 bases). Between the trimmed V and J ends, which lost 3 bases and 7 bases, there was a span of 15 bases. The CDR3 has 15 amino acids. The germline CDR1 and CDR2 sequences are SGHVS and FQNEAQ. CDR3 nucleotide sequence: TGTGCCAGCAGCTTGGGGACAAAATCGGTTGAAAAACTGTTTTTT. It codes for CASSLGTKSVEKLFF.

This rearrangement joins TRBV7-9 to TRBJ1-3, with D maybe TRBD1 (5 bases). Trimming pared 6 bases from V and 0 bases from J, leaving 15 bases between. The CDR3 is 16 residues long. The germline V gene encodes CDR1 SEHNR and CDR2 FQNEAQ (reference sequence). The CDR3 DNA reads as TGTGCCAGCAGACCGACTTTAGGGGACTCTGGAAACACCATATATTTT. Translating gives CASRPTLGDSGNTIYF.

In its sample, this clonotype was seen a few times. The genes are TRBV28 and TRBJ2-7; a weak D match, TRBD2 (6 bases). Germline V gene lookup returns CDR1 MDHEN and CDR2 SYDVKM. The V and J ends lost 6 bases and 4 bases respectively, with 16 bases between them. The CDR3 consists of 14 residues. The CDR3 bases are TGTGCCAGCAGCCCGGGGGACTTTTCTTACGAGCAGTACTTC. Translating it yields CASSPGDFSYEQYF.

This chain links TRBV5-1 with TRBJ2-7, with D perhaps matching TRBD1 or TRBD2 (5 bases each). Trimming cost V 0 bases and J 5 bases, with 12 bases left between them. Germline lookup yields CDR1 SGHRS and CDR2 YFSETQ. CDR3 length: 14 amino acids. The CDR3 DNA reads TGCGCCAGCAGCTTGGGGGACCGCCTCAACGAGCAGTACTTC. It encodes CASSLGDRLNEQYF.

The chain employs TRBV19 and TRBJ1-4, with 7 bases aligning to TRBD1. This CDR3 comprises 15 residues. J gave up 8 bases and V 4 bases, and 10 bases lay outside the gene matches. Germline CDR1 reads LNHDA; CDR2 reads SQIVND (reference sequence). This chain's CDR3 is CASSTRTGNGEKLFF. The CDR3 region has the DNA TGTGCCAGTAGTACCCGGACAGGCAACGGAGAAAAACTGTTTTTT.

The V gene is TRBV25-1, the J gene TRBJ2-2; 12 bases align to TRBD1. This CDR3 is built from 19 residues. Germline V CDR1 and CDR2: MGHDK, SYGVNS. V lost 4 bases to trimming and J lost 5 bases; unmatched junction nucleotides: 14. The CDR3 loop is CASSGAGQGAPLRTGELFF. CDR3 in DNA: TGTGCCAGCAGTGGGGCGGGACAGGGGGCACCTCTCAGAACCGGGGAGCTGTTTTTT.

This clonotype was seen only a few times. J is TRBJ1-2 and V is TRBV5-1, with no clear D. CDR3 length equals 15 residues. Germline CDR1 reads SGHRS; CDR2 reads YFSETQ. V shed 0 bases and J shed 4 bases, with 13 bases lying between them. The CDR3 DNA reads as TGCGCCAGCAGCTTGGCCGTTGGAGGATCCTATGGCTACACCTTC. Encoded protein: CASSLAVGGSYGYTF.

This chain joins TRBV10-3 and TRBJ2-1, with D tentatively TRBD1 (5 bases). The germline V and J ends were trimmed by 2 bases and 6 bases, with 8 bases remaining between them. CDR3 size: 13 residues. From germline, CDR1 is ENHRY and CDR2 SYGVKD. In DNA, the CDR3 is TGTGCCATCAGTGAGCAGGGTGGCAATGAGCAGTTCTTC. Protein sequence: CAISEQGGNEQFF.

As concerns this clonotype: Its ends do not fully match the called genes, so a read error is possible. This rearrangement joins TRBV5-1 to TRBJ1-4; TRBD1 might be the D (6 bases). The CDR3 totals 17 residues. Germline V gene lookup returns CDR1 SGHRS and CDR2 YFSETQ. The CDR3 region has the DNA TGCGCCAGCAACTTGGATCGGTTGGGGGGCGAGGATGAAAAACTGTTTTTT. Translation gives CASNLDRLGGEDEKLFF.

This clonotype was counted only a few times. The V call is TRBV7-3, the J call TRBJ2-5; TRBD2 agrees at 7 bases. TRBJ2-7 explains the end of the DNA better; the J call may be wrong. Germline-derived CDR1 and CDR2 are SGHTA and FQGTGA. The CDR3 consists of 14 residues. DNA of the CDR3: TGTGCCAGCAGTCAAAGTGGGGGGGTGAGCGAGCAGTACTTC. It codes for CASSQSGGVSEQYF.

CDR3 DNA sequence: TGTGCCTGGAGTGTACATCGGGGAAGGGCTAATGAAAAACTGTTTTTT. This encodes CAWSVHRGRANEKLFF. This chain links TRBV30 with TRBJ1-4; D remains ambiguous. The germline CDR1 and CDR2 sequences are GTSNPN and SVGIG (reference sequence). The V gene lost 0 bases and the J gene lost 3 bases, with 14 bases spanning the gap. The CDR3 is made up of 16 amino acids.

This clonotype has a handful of counts. The conserved phenylalanine or tryptophan normally closing the CDR3 is absent here, so this likely arose from a read error. This sequence joins TRBV12-3 or TRBV12-4 and TRBJ2-7; D not resolved. V shed 1 base and J shed 3 bases, with 4 bases lying between them. The CDR3 extends over 12 amino acids. CDR3 sequence reads: CASSLGDYEQYC. The CDR3 region has the DNA TGTGCCAGCAGTTTAGGAGACTACGAGCAGTACTGC.

This sequence joins TRBV25-1 and TRBJ2-1, with 7 bases matching TRBD2. The germline V gene has CDR1 MGHDK and CDR2 SYGVNS. V trimming: 3 bases; J trimming: 3 bases; junction bases outside the gene matches: 8. CDR3 length: 16 residues. CDR3 sequence: CASSDHASGSYNEQFF. In nucleotides, the CDR3 is TGTGCCAGCAGTGACCACGCTAGCGGCAGCTACAATGAGCAGTTCTTC.

In this sample, this clonotype turned up a few times. The CDR3 loop is CASSLGSTGVGYGYTF. CDR3 DNA: TGCGCCAGCAGCTTGGGCTCAACAGGAGTCGGCTATGGCTACACCTTC. The genes are TRBV5-1 and TRBJ1-2; possibly TRBD1 for D (5 bases). V was pared by 0 bases and J by 4 bases, with 16 bases between. This CDR3 region has 16 residues. Germline CDR1 reads SGHRS; CDR2 reads YFSETQ.

Of note for this clonotype: Relative to the germline gene, one junction end is altered; a read error may explain this. The chain couples TRBV19 to TRBJ1-2, with TRBD1 identical over 8 bases. Germline V gives CDR1 LNHDA, CDR2 SQIVND (reference sequence). CDR3 length: 16 amino acids. DNA for the CDR3: TGTGCCAGTAGTATCCGTGGACAGGGATGGATATATGGCCACACCTTC. Protein sequence: CASSIRGQGWIYGHTF.